These 10 T cell receptor beta chains were sequenced from one sample in a study of molecular identifiers for immune sequencing clone quantification. A single record per CDR3 protein comes from TCRdb applying MiXCR to the PCR reads. The sample has 490,000 or so distinct CDR3 sequences, about a fifth seen once. The sequenced sample consisted of naive CD8+ T cells from blood, with Jurkat cell RNA spiked in. Subset: FACS-sorted CD8+CD4-CCR7+CD45RA+ naive T cells. These receptors were obtained from a human donor in good health. Some libraries in this study had Jurkat cell RNA spiked in.

With respect to this clonotype: At one end, the junction sequence differs from germline, possibly due to a read error. V gene TRBV20-1 combines with J gene TRBJ2-2; D perhaps matches TRBD2 (6 bases). The CDR3 has 13 amino acids. Germline CDR1 reads DFQATT; CDR2 reads SNEGSKA (reference sequence). Here the CDR3 DNA reads TGCAGTGCGAGAGACCGGGGGACCGGGGGGCTGTTTTTT. Translation: CSARDRGTGGLFF.

This clonotype was detected many times. The CDR3 DNA is TGTGCCAGCAGCAAGCACGGGGCCTACGAGCAGTACTTC. Translated: CASSKHGAYEQYF. The V gene is TRBV7-6, the J gene TRBJ2-7; perhaps TRBD2 as D (5 bases). V dropped 5 bases and J dropped 2 bases, with 10 bases sitting between them. Germline CDR1 SGHVS, CDR2 FNYEAQ. The CDR3 length is 13 residues. Drawing the rest from reference TRBV7-6 and TRBJ2-7, the complete variable domain is GAGVSQSPRYKVTKRGQDVALRCDPISGHVSLYWYRQALGQGPEFLTYFNYEAQQDKSGLPNDRFSAERPEGSISTLTIQRTEQRDSAMYRCASSKHGAYEQYFGPGTRLTVT.

This chain links TRBV19 with TRBJ1-2, with D unclear. From germline, CDR1 is LNHDA and CDR2 SQIVND (reference sequence). The CDR3 is 10 residues long. Deletions cut 5 bases from V and 13 bases from J, with 11 bases between. CDR3 coding DNA: TGTGCCAGTAGTGGGTCCGAGGTCACCTTC. Its translation: CASSGSEVTF.

This clonotype was observed a few times. This chain links TRBV4-3 with TRBJ1-1, with D perhaps matching TRBD1 (6 bases). Deletions cut 1 base from V and 5 bases from J, with 14 bases between. The length of the CDR3 is 15 residues. Germline V CDR1 and CDR2: LGHNA, YSLEER. CDR3 DNA sequence: TGCGCCAGCAGCCAAGCATACAGGGCGGGTACTGAAGCTTTCTTT. As protein: CASSQAYRAGTEAFF.

This clonotype was found many times. The rearrangement uses TRBV6-5 and TRBJ2-3; TRBD2 matches at 7 bases. With V trimmed by 8 bases and J by 5 bases, 13 bases remained unmatched. The CDR3 loop spans 15 amino acids. CDR1 is MNHEY and CDR2 is SVGAGI in the germline V gene. The CDR3 bases are TGTGCCAGCTCCGGGAGCGCGGGAGTCCGAGATACGCAGTATTTT. The encoded protein is CASSGSAGVRDTQYF.

The J gene is TRBJ2-3, the V gene TRBV20-1; D ambiguous. Germline-derived CDR1 and CDR2 are DFQATT and SNEGSKA (reference sequence). CDR3 size: 14 residues. V was trimmed by 4 bases and J by 2 bases, leaving 13 bases between them. This CDR3 is CSATHSMFTDTQYF. The CDR3 region has the DNA TGCAGTGCTACTCATTCGATGTTCACAGATACGCAGTATTTT.

This clonotype was recorded at least ten times. CDR3 in amino acids: CASSLAGTGITDTQYF. For the CDR3, the DNA is TGTGCCAGCAGCTTAGCGGGGACAGGGATCACAGATACGCAGTATTTT. The rearrangement links TRBV7-9 to TRBJ2-3; 9 positions match TRBD1. From germline, CDR1 is SEHNR and CDR2 FQNEAQ (reference sequence). The CDR3 runs to 16 residues. The V gene end was trimmed by 0 bases and the J gene end by 2 bases; junction bases not matched to a gene: 3.

On this clonotype: This clone may be a read error of a much larger clone one base away. The CDR3 spells CAASEASGPNTGELFF. The DNA for the CDR3 is TGTGCCGCCAGTGAAGCTAGCGGACCGAACACCGGGGAGCTGTTTTTT. V is TRBV24-1 and J is TRBJ2-2, with TRBD2 identical over 7 bases. Germline V lookup: CDR1 KGHDR, CDR2 SFDVKD. The CDR3 sequence is 16 residues long.

The chain employs TRBV29-1 and TRBJ2-1; no reliable D call. This CDR3 comprises 16 residues. V was trimmed by 1 base and J by 8 bases, leaving 21 bases between them. CDR1 is SQVTM and CDR2 is ANQGSEA in the germline V gene. CDR3 sequence (DNA): TGCAGCGTTGAAGGTCCGGATAGCACGGTTTTCGATGAGCAGTTCTTC. This translates into CSVEGPDSTVFDEQFF.

This chain connects TRBV6-5 to TRBJ1-2, with 7 bases fitting TRBD1. V was pared by 4 bases and J by 8 bases, with 7 bases of the junction left unmatched. Per the germline V gene, CDR1 is MNHEY and CDR2 is SVGAGI. The CDR3 runs 13 residues. The DNA of the CDR3 is TGTGCCAGCAGTTCTGATAACAGGGGCGGCTACACCTTC. Protein sequence: CASSSDNRGGYTF.